These T cell receptor beta chains were read from a single sample in a study of response to subunit inactivated influenza vaccine. MiXCR was run by TCRdb on the RT-PCR reads, yielding one entry per CDR3 protein. The table lists 650,000 to 800,000 distinct CDR3 sequences, approximately 17% of them singletons. The sequences come from PBMCs from blood, collected 4 to 6 days after vaccination. These receptors were obtained from a man aged 50 or older who received an inactivated influenza vaccine. CDR3s include the opening cysteine and the closing phenylalanine or tryptophan. Fields, in order: D gene, clone size, J gene, V gene, CDR3 DNA, CDR3 protein. D genes are given only for firm matches. A row's size may be missing; if present it is once, few, many or a size class.

>NA|few|TRBJ2-3|TRBV12-3/TRBV12-4
TGTGCCAGCAGTTTTAGGTGGACAGATACGCAGTATTTT
CASSFRWTDTQYF
>TRBD1|NA|TRBJ2-1|TRBV5-1
TGCGCCAGCAGCATTACCGGGACAGGGATCGACAATGAGCAGTTCTTC
CASSITGTGIDNEQFF
>TRBD2|few|TRBJ2-7|TRBV5-1
TGCGCCAGCAGCCTTACTAGCGGGAGGGCCTTGAGCGAGCAGTACTTC
CASSLTSGRALSEQYF
>NA|NA|TRBJ1-6|TRBV7-9
TGTGCCAGCAGCGCCGCAGTAAATTCACCCCTCCACTTT
CASSAAVNSPLHF
>TRBD1|few|TRBJ1-4|TRBV29-1
TGCAGCGTTGGAACCGGGACAGGTCGGGAAAAACTGTTTTTT
CSVGTGTGREKLFF
>NA|NA|TRBJ2-2|TRBV12-3/TRBV12-4
TGTGCCAGCAGTCAACAGATTACCGGGGAGCTGTTTTTT
CASSQQITGELFF
>NA|NA|TRBJ2-3|TRBV27
TGTGCCAGCAGTTTAATCGGGACGACCACCACAGATACGCAGTTTTTT
CASSLIGTTTTDTQFF
>TRBD1|NA|TRBJ1-2|TRBV7-3
TGTGCCAGCAGCCCCGGGGACAGTAACTATGGCTACACCTTC
CASSPGDSNYGYTF
>TRBD2|few|TRBJ2-1|TRBV6-2/TRBV6-3
TGTGCCAGCAGGAGACTAGCGAGTGGCTCCTACAATGAGCAGTTCTTC
CASRRLASGSYNEQFF
>NA|NA|TRBJ1-4|TRBV7-9
TGTGCCAGCAGCTTTGACGGAACCCCGAGGACGCAACTGTTTTTT
CASSFDGTPRTQLFF
>NA|few|TRBJ1-2|TRBV20-1
TGCAGTGCTAGAGAACTACAGGACTACTATGGCTACACCTTC
CSARELQDYYGYTF
>NA|NA|TRBJ2-3|TRBV6-1
TGTGCCAGCAGTGAACTAGCGCTTAGCACAGATACGCAGTATTTT
CASSELALSTDTQYF
>NA|NA|TRBJ2-2|TRBV11-2
TGTGCCAGCAGCTCAGCAGGGGTAACGAACACCGGGGAGCTGTTTTTT
CASSSAGVTNTGELFF
>NA|NA|TRBJ1-2|TRBV20-1
TGCAGTGCGTACCCAGGGGATGGCTACACCTTC
CSAYPGDGYTF
>NA|many|TRBJ2-1|TRBV15
TGTGCCACCAGTTTGGATTATTGGGGTTACAGGTCCTACAATGAGCAGTTCTTC
CATSLDYWGYRSYNEQFF
>NA|many|TRBJ2-5|TRBV7-2
TGTGCCAGCAGCAACCGCAGGGGAGGGATGGAGACCCAGTACTTC
CASSNRRGGMETQYF
>TRBD1|few|TRBJ2-7|TRBV6-1
TGTGCCAGCAGACGGGGACAGGTATCCTACGAGCAGTACTTC
CASRRGQVSYEQYF
>TRBD2|NA|TRBJ2-1|TRBV5-6
TGTGCCAGCAGCTTGGCTCTGCGGGGGGCTGACGAGCAGTTCTTC
CASSLALRGADEQFF
>TRBD2|NA|TRBJ2-1|TRBV5-1
TGCGCCAGCAGCTTGGCGACCGGGGGGGCGAGTGAGCAGTTCTTC
CASSLATGGASEQFF
>NA|NA|TRBJ1-1|TRBV3-1
TGTGCCAGCAGCCGAACGGGTTACACTGAAGCTTTCTTT
CASSRTGYTEAFF
>TRBD1|NA|TRBJ2-2|TRBV9
TGTGCCAGCGCTACAGGGGCCACCGGGGAGCTGTTTTTT
CASATGATGELFF
>TRBD1|many|TRBJ2-5|TRBV6-1
TGTGCCAGCAGCCCCGATAGAGGGGGCCTCCAAGAGACCCAGTACTTC
CASSPDRGGLQETQYF
>TRBD1|NA|TRBJ2-2|TRBV12-3/TRBV12-4
TGTGCCAGCAGTTTATGGGACAGGGGTCCTCGAGGCGGGGAGCTGTTTTTT
CASSLWDRGPRGGELFF
>NA|NA|TRBJ2-3|TRBV21-1
TGTGCCAGCAGCGTACAGGTTATAGGCACAGATACGCAGTATTTT
CASSVQVIGTDTQYF
>TRBD2|few|TRBJ2-1|TRBV28
TGTGCCAGCAGTTTCGGCGGGGGGGCCGTTGAGCAGTTCTTC
CASSFGGGAVEQFF